The clone carrying this T cell receptor (beta chain) has just a few counts. Its antigen remains unknown. Deletions cut 0 bases from V and 5 bases from J, with 10 bases between. Looked up from germline, CDR1 is SGHDT and CDR2 is YYEEEE. The CDR3 has 14 amino acids. PCR was performed using 60 Vbeta and 13 Jbeta primers. The data were produced by immunoSEQ multiplex PCR, yet TCRdb's version contains in-frame clones alone and is incomplete. The repertoire has 150,000 to 200,000 clones, roughly 80% of them found once; the top ten carry over 9%. This sample stems from a study of cytomegalovirus exposure and HLA in healthy donors. For the study at large: Earlier results showed 117 million unique TCR beta sequences derived from 150 million to 200 million T cells.

General observations from the study: Common viral pathogens seemed, in a later analysis, to connect with several of the most significant clusters. Overall, 164 TCR beta chains were annotated as cytomegalovirus-associated.

Donors showed nominal health when sampled, although they likely had unrecorded immune exposures. The material sequenced was PBMCs. The receptor was derived from a man younger than 35 in good health and CMV-seropositive. The V and J genes are TRBV5-6 and TRBJ2-3; D not certain. The CDR3 sequence is CASSLVQAKDTQYF. The DNA for the CDR3 is TGTGCCAGCAGCTTGGTGCAGGCTAAAGATACGCAGTATTTT.